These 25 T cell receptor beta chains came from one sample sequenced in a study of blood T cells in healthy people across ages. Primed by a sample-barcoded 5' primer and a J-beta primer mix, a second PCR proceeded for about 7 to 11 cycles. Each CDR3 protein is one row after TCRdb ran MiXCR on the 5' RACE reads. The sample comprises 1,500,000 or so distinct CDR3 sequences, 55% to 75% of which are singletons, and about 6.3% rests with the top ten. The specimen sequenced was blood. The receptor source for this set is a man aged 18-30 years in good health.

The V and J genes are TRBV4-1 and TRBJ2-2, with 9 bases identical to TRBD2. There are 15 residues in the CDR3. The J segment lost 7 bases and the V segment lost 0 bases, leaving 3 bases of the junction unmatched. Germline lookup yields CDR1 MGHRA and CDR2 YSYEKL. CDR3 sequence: CASSQDGTSFGELFF. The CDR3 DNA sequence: TGCGCCAGCAGCCAAGATGGGACTAGCTTCGGGGAGCTGTTTTTT.

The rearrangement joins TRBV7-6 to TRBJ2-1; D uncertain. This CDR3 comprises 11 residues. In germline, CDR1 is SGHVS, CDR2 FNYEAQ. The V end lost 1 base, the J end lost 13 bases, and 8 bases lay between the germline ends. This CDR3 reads CASSLGSAQFF. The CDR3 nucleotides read TGTGCCAGCAGCTTAGGTAGTGCTCAGTTCTTC.

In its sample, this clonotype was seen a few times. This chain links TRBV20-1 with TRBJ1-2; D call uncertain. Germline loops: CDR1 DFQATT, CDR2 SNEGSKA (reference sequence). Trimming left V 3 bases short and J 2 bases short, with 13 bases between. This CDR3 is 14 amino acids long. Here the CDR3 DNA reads TGCAGTGCTAGGCCCTCTTGGTTAAACTATGGCTACACCTTC. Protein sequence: CSARPSWLNYGYTF.

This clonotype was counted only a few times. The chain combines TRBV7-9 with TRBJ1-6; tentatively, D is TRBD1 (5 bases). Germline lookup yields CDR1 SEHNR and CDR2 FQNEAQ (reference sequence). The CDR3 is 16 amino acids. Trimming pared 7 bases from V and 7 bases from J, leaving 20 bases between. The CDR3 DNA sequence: TGTGCCAGCACCTACGTGGGGGGGGACTCGAATTCACCCCTCCACTTT. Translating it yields CASTYVGGDSNSPLHF.

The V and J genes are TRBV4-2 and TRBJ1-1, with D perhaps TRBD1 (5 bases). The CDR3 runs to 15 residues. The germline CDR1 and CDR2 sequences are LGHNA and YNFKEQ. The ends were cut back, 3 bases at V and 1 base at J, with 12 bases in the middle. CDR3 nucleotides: TGTGCCAGCAGCCACGGAGATAGGGGGAACACTGAAGCTTTCTTT. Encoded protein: CASSHGDRGNTEAFF.

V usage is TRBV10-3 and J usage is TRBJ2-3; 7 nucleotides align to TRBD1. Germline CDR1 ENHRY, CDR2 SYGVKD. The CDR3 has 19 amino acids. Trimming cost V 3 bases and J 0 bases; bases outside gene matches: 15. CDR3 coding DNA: TGTGCCATCAGTGATGCCCGGGACAGCTCTTTAACCAGCACAGATACGCAGTATTTT. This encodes CAISDARDSSLTSTDTQYF.

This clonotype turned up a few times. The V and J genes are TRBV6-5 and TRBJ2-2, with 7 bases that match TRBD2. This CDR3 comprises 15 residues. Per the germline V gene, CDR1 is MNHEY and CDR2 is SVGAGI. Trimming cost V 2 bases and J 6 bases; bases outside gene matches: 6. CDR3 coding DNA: TGTGCCAGCAGTTACCCAAGGGCGGGGGCCGGGGAGCTGTTTTTT. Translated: CASSYPRAGAGELFF.

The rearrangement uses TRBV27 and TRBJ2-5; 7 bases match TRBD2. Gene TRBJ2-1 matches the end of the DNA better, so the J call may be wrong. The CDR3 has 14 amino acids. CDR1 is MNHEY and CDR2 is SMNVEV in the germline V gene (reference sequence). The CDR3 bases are TGTGCCAGCAGTACAACAGGTGGGGGGGAGACCCAGTTCTTC. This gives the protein CASSTTGGGETQFF.

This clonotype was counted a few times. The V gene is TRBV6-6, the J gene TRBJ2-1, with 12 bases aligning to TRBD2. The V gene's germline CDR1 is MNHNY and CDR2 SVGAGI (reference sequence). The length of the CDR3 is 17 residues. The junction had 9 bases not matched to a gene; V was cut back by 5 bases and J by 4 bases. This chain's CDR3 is CASSLGLAGTRYNEQFF. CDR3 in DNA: TGTGCCAGCAGTCTAGGACTAGCGGGGACGAGGTACAATGAGCAGTTCTTC.

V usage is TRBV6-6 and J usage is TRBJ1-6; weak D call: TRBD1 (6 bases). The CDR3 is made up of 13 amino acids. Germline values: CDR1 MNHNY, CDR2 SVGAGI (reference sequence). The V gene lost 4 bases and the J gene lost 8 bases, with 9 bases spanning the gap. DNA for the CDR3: TGTGCCAGCAGTTTCCGACAGGATTCACCCCTCCACTTT. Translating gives CASSFRQDSPLHF.

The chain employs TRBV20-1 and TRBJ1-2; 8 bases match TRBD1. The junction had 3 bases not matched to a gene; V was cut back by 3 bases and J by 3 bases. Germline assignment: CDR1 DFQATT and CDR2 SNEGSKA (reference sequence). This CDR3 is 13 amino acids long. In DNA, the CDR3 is TGCAGTGCTAGTACGGACAGGGACTATGGCTACACCTTC. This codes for CSASTDRDYGYTF.

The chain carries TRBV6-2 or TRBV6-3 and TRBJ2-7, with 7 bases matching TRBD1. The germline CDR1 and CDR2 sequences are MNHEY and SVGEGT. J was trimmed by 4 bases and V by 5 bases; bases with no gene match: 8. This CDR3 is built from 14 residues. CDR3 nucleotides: TGTGCCAGCAGTGATCGGGACAGACAATACGAGCAGTACTTC. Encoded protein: CASSDRDRQYEQYF.

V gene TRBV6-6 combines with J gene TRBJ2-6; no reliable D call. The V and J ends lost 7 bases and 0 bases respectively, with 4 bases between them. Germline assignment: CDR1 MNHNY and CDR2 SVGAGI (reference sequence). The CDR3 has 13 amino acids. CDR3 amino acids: CASINSGANVLTF. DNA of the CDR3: TGTGCCAGCATTAACTCTGGGGCCAACGTCCTGACTTTC.

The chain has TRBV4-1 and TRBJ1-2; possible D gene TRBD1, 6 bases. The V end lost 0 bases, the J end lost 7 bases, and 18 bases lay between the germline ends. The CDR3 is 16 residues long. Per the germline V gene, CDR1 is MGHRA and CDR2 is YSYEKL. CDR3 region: CASSQDPRGRVGGYTF. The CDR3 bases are TGCGCCAGCAGCCAAGACCCCAGGGGAAGGGTGGGTGGCTACACCTTC.

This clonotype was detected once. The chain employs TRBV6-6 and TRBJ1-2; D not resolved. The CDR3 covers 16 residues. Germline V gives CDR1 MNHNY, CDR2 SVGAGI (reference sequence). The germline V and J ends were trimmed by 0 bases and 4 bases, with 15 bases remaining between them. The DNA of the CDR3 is TGTGCCAGCAGTTACTCGTTAGCGGGAGATTCCTATGGCTACACCTTC. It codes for CASSYSLAGDSYGYTF.

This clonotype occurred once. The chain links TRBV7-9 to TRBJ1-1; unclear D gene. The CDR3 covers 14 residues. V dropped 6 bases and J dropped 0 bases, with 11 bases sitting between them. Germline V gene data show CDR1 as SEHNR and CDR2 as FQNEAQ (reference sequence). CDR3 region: CASRTGGMNTEAFF. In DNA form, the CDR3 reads TGTGCCAGCAGAACCGGTGGAATGAACACTGAAGCTTTCTTT.

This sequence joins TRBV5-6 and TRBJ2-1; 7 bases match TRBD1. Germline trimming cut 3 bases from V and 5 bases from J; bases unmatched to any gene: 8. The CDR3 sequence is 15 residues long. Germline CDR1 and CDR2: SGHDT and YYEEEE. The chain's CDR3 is CASSWEQGIHNEQFF. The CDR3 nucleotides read TGTGCCAGCAGCTGGGAACAGGGGATCCACAATGAGCAGTTCTTC.

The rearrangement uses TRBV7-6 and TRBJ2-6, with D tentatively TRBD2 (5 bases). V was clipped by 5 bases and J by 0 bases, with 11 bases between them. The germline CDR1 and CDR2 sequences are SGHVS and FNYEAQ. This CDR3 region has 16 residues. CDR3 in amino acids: CASSVTRGSGANVLTF. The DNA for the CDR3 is TGTGCCAGCAGCGTAACCCGGGGCTCTGGGGCCAACGTCCTGACTTTC.

The CDR3 is CASSHLIGPGGDTEAFF. CDR3 coding DNA: TGCGCCAGCAGCCACCTCATAGGGCCAGGGGGAGACACTGAAGCTTTCTTT. This chain links TRBV4-1 with TRBJ1-1; TRBD1 matches at 7 bases. Per the germline V gene, CDR1 is MGHRA and CDR2 is YSYEKL. The length of the CDR3 is 17 residues. V gave up 3 bases and J gave up 3 bases; unmatched junction bases: 13.

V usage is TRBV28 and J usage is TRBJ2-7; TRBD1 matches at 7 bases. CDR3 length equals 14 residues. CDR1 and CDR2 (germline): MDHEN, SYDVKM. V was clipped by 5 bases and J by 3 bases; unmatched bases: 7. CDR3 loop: CASSPNHRGYEQYF. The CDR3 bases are TGTGCCAGCAGTCCCAACCACAGGGGCTACGAGCAGTACTTC.

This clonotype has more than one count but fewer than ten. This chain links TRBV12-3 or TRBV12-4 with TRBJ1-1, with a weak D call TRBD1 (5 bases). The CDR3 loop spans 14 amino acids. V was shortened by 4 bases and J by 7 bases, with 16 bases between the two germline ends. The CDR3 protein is CASSSSKGGVEAFF. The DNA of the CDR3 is TGTGCCAGCAGTTCTTCTAAGGGAGGGGTTGAAGCTTTCTTT.

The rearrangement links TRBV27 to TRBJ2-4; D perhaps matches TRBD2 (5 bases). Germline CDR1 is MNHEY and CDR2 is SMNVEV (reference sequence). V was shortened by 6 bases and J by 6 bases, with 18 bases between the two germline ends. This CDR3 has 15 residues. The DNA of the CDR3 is TGTGCCAGCAGCCCGAGTCGGTTGGCGGGAAACATTCAGTACTTC. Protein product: CASSPSRLAGNIQYF.

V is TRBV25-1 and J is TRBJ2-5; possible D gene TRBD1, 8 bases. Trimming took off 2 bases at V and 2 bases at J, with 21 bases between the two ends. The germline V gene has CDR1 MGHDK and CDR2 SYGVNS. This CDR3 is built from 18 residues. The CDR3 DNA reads TGTGCCAGCAGTGAACCTTACAGGGGGGGGACGGGTCAAGAGACCCAGTACTTC. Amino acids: CASSEPYRGGTGQETQYF.

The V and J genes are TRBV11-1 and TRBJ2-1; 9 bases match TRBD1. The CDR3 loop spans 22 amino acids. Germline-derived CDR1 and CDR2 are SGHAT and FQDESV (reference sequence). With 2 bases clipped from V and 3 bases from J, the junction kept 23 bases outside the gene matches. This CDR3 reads CASSLLTQSGTGTPWGYNEQFF. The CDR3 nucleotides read TGTGCCAGCAGCTTACTGACCCAGAGCGGGACAGGGACCCCCTGGGGCTACAATGAGCAGTTCTTC.

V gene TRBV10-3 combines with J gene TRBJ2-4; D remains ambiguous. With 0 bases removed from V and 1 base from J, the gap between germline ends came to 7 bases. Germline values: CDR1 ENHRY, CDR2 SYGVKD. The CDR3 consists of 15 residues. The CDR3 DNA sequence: TGTGCCATCAGTGAGTCGGAAAATGCCAAAAACATTCAGTACTTC. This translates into CAISESENAKNIQYF.